Each of the 6 T cell receptor beta chains below was sequenced from the same sample in a study of shared clonotypes between healthy human individuals. The repertoire was sequenced with immunoSEQ multiplex PCR; TCRdb's copy has only in-frame clones and lacks some. The sample contains approximately 470,000 clones, almost 80% of which appear only once. The sample taken for sequencing was PBMCs. Receptors originate from a middle-aged woman in good health. Some clones in this sample may be carry-over from other donors' samples.

This chain joins TRBV28 and TRBJ1-1; D is ambiguous. V lost 7 bases and J lost 7, with 16 bases in between. There are 13 residues in the CDR3. The V gene's germline CDR1 is MDHEN and CDR2 SYDVKM. The CDR3 loop reads CASTPGSTIEAFF. CDR3 nucleotide sequence: TGTGCCAGCACCCCCGGGAGTACTATTGAAGCTTTCTTT.

V and J are TRBV10-2 and TRBJ2-1, with 9 bases matching TRBD2. Germline CDR1 reads WSHSY; CDR2 reads SAAADI. The J segment lost 1 base and the V segment lost 6 bases, leaving 7 bases of the junction unmatched. The CDR3 is 16 amino acids. The DNA of the CDR3 is TGCGCCAGCAGGGTTGTTAGCGGGAGTTCCTACAATGAGCAGTTCTTC. It yields the protein CASRVVSGSSYNEQFF.

This clone was observed a single time. This chain joins TRBV29-1 and TRBJ2-1, with D unclear. Germline V gene data show CDR1 as SQVTM and CDR2 as ANQGSEA. The CDR3 extends over 14 amino acids. V dropped 3 bases and J dropped 3 bases, with 12 bases sitting between them. CDR3 in DNA: TGCAGCGTTGAGGACCGCCAGAGCTACAATGAGCAGTTCTTC. Its translation: CSVEDRQSYNEQFF.

A remark on this clone: Possible read error: a much larger clone is one base away. The V call is TRBV7-3, the J call TRBJ2-7; D remains unclear. In germline, CDR1 is SGHTA, CDR2 FQGTGA. The CDR3 contains 12 residues. CDR3 in DNA: TGTGCCAGCAGCCAAGGCCCCGAGCAGGCTCCCTTC. As protein: CASSQGPEQAPF. The full variable domain, rest sourced from reference TRBV7-3 and TRBJ2-7, is GAGVSQTPSNKVTEKGKYVELRCDPISGHTALYWYRQSLGQGPEFLIYFQGTGAADDSGLPNDRFFAVRPEGSVSTLKIQRTERGDSAVYLCASSQGPEQAPFGPGTRLTVT.

In this sample, this clone turned up once. The chain combines TRBV2 with TRBJ2-1; D may be TRBD1 (6 bases). The germline gives CDR1 SNHLY, CDR2 FYNNEI. Trimming took off 5 bases at V and 0 bases at J, with 11 bases between the two ends. The CDR3 contains 15 residues. The CDR3 here is CASSSGQSSYNEQFF. The CDR3 DNA is TGTGCCAGCAGTTCCGGACAGAGCTCCTACAATGAGCAGTTCTTC.

The chain links TRBV7-8 to TRBJ1-4; TRBD1 is a possible D gene (5 bases). CDR3 size: 14 residues. The V gene's germline CDR1 is SGHVS and CDR2 FQNEAQ. Trimming removed 3 bases from V and 5 bases from J, with 10 bases in between. CDR3 coding DNA: TGTGCCAGCAGCTTGCGGGGGGGAAATGAAAAACTGTTTTTT. Translation gives CASSLRGGNEKLFF. Full variable domain (remainder filled in from reference TRBV7-8 and TRBJ1-4): GAGVSQSPRYKVAKRGQDVALRCDPISGHVSLFWYQQALGQGPEFLTYFQNEAQLDKSGLPSDRFFAERPEGSVSTLKIQRTQQEDSAVYLCASSLRGGNEKLFFGSGTQLSVL.